Presented here are 21 T cell receptor beta chains from one specimen sequenced in a study of T cell responses to AZD1222 COVID-19 vaccine. Assay: immunoSEQ multiplex PCR; the TCRdb copy retains only in-frame clones and omits some. The table lists about 81,000 clones, 80% to 95% of them singletons. Sequenced material: peripheral blood, taken 28 days after the second AZD1222 dose. All receptors derive from an adult who received the AZD1222 COVID-19 vaccine.

The chain joins TRBV3-1 (or the pseudogene TRBV3-2) to TRBJ1-5; D not certain. Trimming shortened V by 0 bases and J by 5 bases, and 8 bases separated the two germline ends. This CDR3 has 14 amino acids. The germline CDR1 and CDR2 sequences are LGHDT and YNNKEL (reference sequence). CDR3 in DNA: TGTGCCAGCAGCCAAGATATGCAGGATCAGCCCCAGCATTTT. It is translated as CASSQDMQDQPQHF.

This chain uses TRBV7-2 with TRBJ1-3; D remains unclear. V was pared by 0 bases and J by 8 bases, with 8 bases between. CDR3 length: 13 amino acids. Germline V CDR1 and CDR2: SGHTA, FQGNSA. The CDR3 protein is CASSLAFQDTIYF. Written as DNA, the CDR3 is TGTGCCAGCAGCTTAGCGTTCCAGGACACCATATATTTT.

This clone occurred a few times. The gene calls are TRBV6-6 and TRBJ2-7, with TRBD2 as a possible D gene (6 bases). The CDR3 sequence is 14 residues long. V was clipped by 5 bases and J by 2 bases, with 13 bases between them. CDR1 MNHNY and CDR2 SVGAGI come from the germline V gene (reference sequence). The CDR3 here is CASSPLATTYEQYF. Written as DNA, the CDR3 is TGTGCCAGCAGTCCCCTAGCGACTACCTACGAGCAGTACTTC.

The chain is built from TRBV11-3 and TRBJ2-3; the match to TRBD1 covers 9 bases. Germline V gene lookup returns CDR1 SGHNT and CDR2 YENEEA. This CDR3 spans 16 amino acids. V was clipped by 5 bases and J by 0 bases; unmatched bases: 6. CDR3: CASSPGQGLSTDTQYF. In nucleotides, the CDR3 is TGTGCCAGCAGCCCGGGACAGGGATTAAGCACAGATACGCAGTATTTT.

The chain employs TRBV19 and TRBJ1-5, with D maybe TRBD1 (6 bases). Per the germline V gene, CDR1 is LNHDA and CDR2 is SQIVND (reference sequence). The CDR3 has 16 amino acids. With 3 bases removed from V and 7 bases from J, the gap between germline ends came to 19 bases. CDR3 nucleotides: TGTGCCAGTAGTATGGGGGACCCGGGGGGCAGGCAGCCCCAGCATTTT. Translation: CASSMGDPGGRQPQHF.

The chain links TRBV6-5 to TRBJ2-3; D possibly corresponds to TRBD2 (8 bases). Germline CDR1 reads MNHEY; CDR2 reads SVGAGI. V was cut by 7 bases and J by 4 bases, with 18 bases left in between. This CDR3 is 15 amino acids long. The CDR3 sequence: CASTGGAGGSDTQYF. Here the CDR3 DNA reads TGTGCCAGCACGGGAGGGGCAGGGGGATCAGATACGCAGTATTTT.

V usage is TRBV2 and J usage is TRBJ2-4; maybe TRBD2 (6 bases). The CDR3 is 13 amino acids. The germline V gene encodes CDR1 SNHLY and CDR2 FYNNEI. V was shortened by 7 bases and J by 3 bases, with 10 bases between the two germline ends. The DNA for the CDR3 is TGTGCCAGCAATCCCGGGGGCAAAAACATTCAGTACTTC. Translation: CASNPGGKNIQYF.

V gene TRBV7-9 combines with J gene TRBJ1-2, with D possibly TRBD1 on 6 matching bases. Trimming pared 8 bases from V and 7 bases from J, leaving 11 bases between. Germline values: CDR1 SEHNR, CDR2 FQNEAQ (reference sequence). The CDR3 totals 11 residues. CDR3 DNA sequence: TGTGCCAGCGAAACAGGGTTTGGCTACACCTTC. Translated, it gives CASETGFGYTF.

This rearrangement joins TRBV7-9 to TRBJ2-7; 11 nucleotides agree with TRBD2. The CDR3 length is 16 residues. V lost 5 bases, J lost 3 bases, and 9 bases stayed unmatched. Per the germline V gene, CDR1 is SEHNR and CDR2 is FQNEAQ (reference sequence). As DNA, the CDR3 is TGTGCCAGCAGCCCCTGGACTAGCGGGTCCCACTACGAGCAGTACTTC. This encodes CASSPWTSGSHYEQYF. The full variable domain, completed using reference TRBV7-9 and TRBJ2-7, is DTGVSQNPRHKITKRGQNVTFRCDPISEHNRLYWYRQTLGQGPEFLTYFQNEAQLEKSRLLSDRFSAERPKGSFSTLEIQRTEQGDSAMYLCASSPWTSGSHYEQYFGPGTRLTVT.

V gene TRBV10-1 combines with J gene TRBJ2-2; 12 bases are shared with TRBD1. The CDR3 consists of 16 residues. V lost 3 bases and J lost 6; bases outside the gene matches: 5. Germline CDR1 is WNHNN and CDR2 is SYGVQD (reference sequence). CDR3 nucleotides: TGCGCCAGCAGTGATCCCGGGACAGGGGGCTCCGGGGAGCTGTTTTTT. This codes for CASSDPGTGGSGELFF.

In its sample, this clone was seen a few times. The chain uses TRBV27 and TRBJ2-7, with D hard to call. From germline, CDR1 is MNHEY and CDR2 SMNVEV (reference sequence). V lost 3 bases and J 6 bases, leaving 12 bases between the germline ends. This CDR3 is built from 13 residues. The CDR3 spells CASSLGPKAEQYF. As DNA, the CDR3 is TGTGCCAGCAGTTTGGGTCCTAAGGCCGAGCAGTACTTC.

This chain links TRBV5-6 with TRBJ2-3, with D possibly TRBD2 on 6 matching bases. The CDR3 totals 16 residues. Trimming stripped 0 bases from V and 4 bases from J, with 15 bases between. Germline CDR1 SGHDT, CDR2 YYEEEE. The CDR3 region is CASSLAAGSSADTQYF. Written as DNA, the CDR3 is TGTGCCAGCAGCTTGGCCGCGGGAAGTTCCGCAGATACGCAGTATTTT.

J is TRBJ1-6 and V is TRBV20-1, with D possibly TRBD1 on 5 matching bases. Trimming left V 3 bases short and J 6 bases short, with 15 bases between. CDR3 length: 15 residues. Germline V gene data show CDR1 as DFQATT and CDR2 as SNEGSKA (reference sequence). CDR3 in DNA: TGCAGTGCTAGTGCGGCAGGGAGAGGTAATTCACCCCTCCACTTT. Translation gives CSASAAGRGNSPLHF.

The V call is TRBV27, the J call TRBJ2-3; TRBD1 agrees at 7 bases. The J segment lost 1 base and the V segment lost 7 bases, leaving 8 bases of the junction unmatched. CDR1 and CDR2 (germline): MNHEY, SMNVEV (reference sequence). There are 15 residues in the CDR3. In DNA, the CDR3 is TGTGCCAGCACCCTTCTAGGGGGCGGCACAGATACGCAGTATTTT. Protein sequence: CASTLLGGGTDTQYF.

The V call is TRBV6-6, the J call TRBJ1-5, with TRBD1 matching 9 bases. This CDR3 contains 16 residues. Germline V gene sequence: CDR1 MNHNY, CDR2 SVGAGI (reference sequence). The V and J ends lost 5 bases and 3 bases, in that order; junction bases with no gene match: 8. In nucleotides, the CDR3 is TGTGCCAGCAGTACTGGGACAGGGCTTATCAATCAGCCCCAGCATTTT. Translating it yields CASSTGTGLINQPQHF.

The chain recombines TRBV14 with TRBJ2-2; D remains ambiguous. Germline values: CDR1 SGHDN, CDR2 FVKESK. This CDR3 has 18 amino acids. With 4 bases removed from V and 4 bases from J, the gap between germline ends came to 22 bases. CDR3 DNA: TGTGCCAGCAGCCGAACACCCGCGTCGACGATCCTCACCGGGGAGCTGTTTTTT. Its translation is CASSRTPASTILTGELFF.

The V call is TRBV5-8, the J call TRBJ2-5; maybe TRBD2 (5 bases). The CDR3 covers 15 residues. In germline, CDR1 is SGHTS, CDR2 YDEGEE. Trimming shortened V by 4 bases and J by 3 bases, and 16 bases separated the two germline ends. CDR3 protein: CASSRGVVEKETQYF. The CDR3 region has the DNA TGTGCCAGCAGCCGGGGAGTGGTGGAGAAAGAGACCCAGTACTTC.

The chain employs TRBV29-1 and TRBJ2-7, with unresolved D. V was shortened by 6 bases and J by 2 bases, with 11 bases between the two germline ends. This CDR3 has 12 residues. Germline lookup yields CDR1 SQVTM and CDR2 ANQGSEA. The CDR3 spells CSVLTKTYEQYF. In DNA form, the CDR3 reads TGCAGCGTCCTGACAAAGACCTACGAGCAGTACTTC.

The V gene is TRBV6-5, the J gene TRBJ2-7, with D possibly being TRBD1 (6 bases). Trimming removed 5 bases at V and 7 bases at J, with 15 bases between. The CDR3 has 13 residues. Per the germline V gene, CDR1 is MNHEY and CDR2 is SVGAGI. The CDR3 region is CASSRWGLEEQYF. CDR3 in DNA: TGTGCCAGCAGTAGATGGGGGCTAGAGGAGCAGTACTTC.

This clone was picked up one time. The chain combines TRBV28 with TRBJ1-5; unclear D gene. Germline CDR1 and CDR2: MDHEN and SYDVKM. V lost 6 bases to trimming and J lost 0 bases, with 6 bases between them. The CDR3 runs to 13 residues. The DNA of the CDR3 is TGTGCCAGCAGGGTGTATAGCAATCAGCCCCAGCATTTT. Translating gives CASRVYSNQPQHF.

This chain joins TRBV5-1 and TRBJ1-6; D possibly corresponds to TRBD1 (5 bases). The CDR3 has 14 residues. Germline CDR1 reads SGHRS; CDR2 reads YFSETQ. V lost 0 bases and J 6 bases, leaving 7 bases between the germline ends. The CDR3 is CASSLVQGNSPLHF. DNA of the CDR3: TGCGCCAGCAGCTTGGTCCAGGGTAATTCACCCCTCCACTTT.